Listed below are T cell receptor beta chains from one sample, sequenced in a study of beta chain features in type 1 diabetes. Profiling relied on immunoSEQ multiplex PCR, and the TCRdb table lists in-frame clones only, not all of them. Here the sample spans some 250,000 clones, around 14% being singletons. The specimen sequenced was naive CD4+ T cells from blood. The receptors originated from a man aged 25-45 years with type 1 diabetes. Each CDR3 is given with its conserved first and last residue.

v_call cdr3_aa
TRBV5-6 CASSIEETQYF
TRBV25-1 CASSARGAYGYTF
TRBV30 CAWGTLRGNIQYF
TRBV4-1 CASSQVPWKRGAYNEQFF
TRBV4-1 CASSQGKGNNNQPQHF
TRBV11-1 CASSSQAGSYNEQFF
TRBV5-4 CASSLAQGRGRTEAFF
TRBV2 CASSEGGTAYGYTF
TRBV7-7 CASSLGQGIQETQYF
TRBV7-9 CASSSNVESHNEQFF
TRBV5-4 CASSHMTGVLGNDEQYF
TRBV7-6 CASSLGGDRVAEAFF
TRBV14 CASSARVTYEQYF
TRBV5-4 CASSPIGEGGTQYF
TRBV6-5 CASSPDRGFQPQHF
TRBV21-1 CASSKVGTDHEKLFF
TRBV7-2 CASSLAGRWGDTQYF
TRBV29-1 CSVVTGSDQPQHF
TRBV2 CAGRGGGETQYF
TRBV2 CASREGYEQYF
TRBV5-1 CASSHPDRSNEQYF
TRBV18 CASSTGGAREQYF
TRBV29-1 CSATELRQGPLEAFF
TRBV2 CASSASWFGYSNQPQHF
TRBV5-1 CASSLTQGYEQYF
TRBV6-5 CASSDMGGGEAFF
TRBV5-4 CASSLGGPMSYEQYF
TRBV19 CASSIGRYEQYF
TRBV15 CATSSLPGGIEAFF
TRBV11-2 CASSLREGYNEQFF
TRBV7-9 CASRERRGVSNEQFF
TRBV27 CASSSARGSGSHKNIQYF
TRBV9 CASSVVGTPAFF
TRBV29-1 CSVDLAGGDETQYF
TRBV2 CASREGVGNTGELFF
TRBV6-5 CASSYGTGTEAFF
TRBV9 CASSASGGTDTQYF
TRBV30 CAWSASRTSGGPPDTQYF
TRBV5-1 CASSFGTSGNEQFF
TRBV5-1 CASSLELAGGNEQFF
TRBV4-1 CASSQEALRDSNQPQHF
TRBV6-5 CASSYSGGATNSPLHF
TRBV5-1 CASSQGQGAYYEQYF
TRBV27 CASSFSEVGELFF
TRBV11-2 CASSFRSGGAWETQYF
TRBV30 CAQAGTGDGYTF
TRBV7-8 CASSSQVAGGSYNEQFF
TRBV7-2 CASSLPVTDTQYF
TRBV29-1 CSVEDRGEATNEKLFF
TRBV9 CASSVVPLEGPNTEAFF
TRBV5-1 CASSSGHAIQETQYF
TRBV2 CASSEVSISNQPQHF
TRBV18 CASSPLQGTNEQFF
TRBV15 CATSRAGRGKSETQYF
TRBV7-9 CASSPPDRGETQYF
TRBV29-1 CSGTGDQETQYF
TRBV7-9 CASSSYTEAFF
TRBV4-2 CASSQEGTPETQYF
TRBV30 CAWSEQDTEAFF